This T cell receptor (beta chain) was retrieved from a study of cytomegalovirus exposure and HLA in healthy donors. Points from the study as a whole: Per a later analysis, roughly 17,000 TCR beta sequences showed association with HLA alleles at 0.05 false discovery rate.

With 60 Vbeta and 13 Jbeta primers, the PCR was carried out. Only in-frame clones appear in the TCRdb table, and some are missing; sequencing was by immunoSEQ multiplex PCR. Altogether 150,000 or so clones are present, under 85% being singletons, with the ten largest covering around 2.8%. V shed 5 bases and J shed 6 bases, with 11 bases lying between them. Per the germline V gene, CDR1 is SEHNR and CDR2 is FQNEAQ (reference sequence). The CDR3 has 13 amino acids. Concerning this clone: The antigen remains undetermined.

The origin of this receptor is a man aged 18 to 35 in good health and CMV-seronegative. J is TRBJ1-3 and V is TRBV7-9, with unresolved D. The sample consisted of PBMCs. CDR3 sequence reads: CASSRLVENTIYF. DNA for the CDR3: TGTGCCAGCAGCCGTCTGGTAGAAAACACCATATATTTT.